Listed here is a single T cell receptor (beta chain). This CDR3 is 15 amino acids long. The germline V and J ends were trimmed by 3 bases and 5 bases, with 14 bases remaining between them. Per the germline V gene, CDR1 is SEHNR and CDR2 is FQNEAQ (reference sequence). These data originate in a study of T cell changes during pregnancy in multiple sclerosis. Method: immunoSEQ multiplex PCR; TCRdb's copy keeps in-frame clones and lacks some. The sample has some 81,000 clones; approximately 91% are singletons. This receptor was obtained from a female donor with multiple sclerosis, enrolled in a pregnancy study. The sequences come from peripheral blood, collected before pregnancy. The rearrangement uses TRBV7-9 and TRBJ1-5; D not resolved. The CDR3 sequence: CASSFSWEEDQPQHF. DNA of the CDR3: TGTGCCAGCAGCTTCTCTTGGGAGGAGGATCAGCCCCAGCATTTT. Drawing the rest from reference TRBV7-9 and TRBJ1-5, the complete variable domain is DTGVSQNPRHKITKRGQNVTFRCDPISEHNRLYWYRQTLGQGPEFLTYFQNEAQLEKSRLLSDRFSAERPKGSFSTLEIQRTEQGDSAMYLCASSFSWEEDQPQHFGDGTRLSIL.